The rows below give T cell receptor beta chains drawn from one sample of a study of blood T cell repertoires in COVID-19. This table comes from immunoSEQ multiplex PCR, and its TCRdb copy is limited to in-frame clones, with some not included. The data show about 210,000 clones, roughly four fifths seen once. The material sequenced was peripheral blood. The receptors derive from a woman aged 50 to 65 with active or convalescent COVID-19. The CDR3 runs from the conserved cysteine through the conserved F or W. The D gene is left open where the match is weak. Not all rows give a size; the values are once, few, many and, for expanded clones, a class.

J	size	V	D	DNA	CDR3
TRBJ2-1	NA	TRBV7-2	NA	TGTGCCAGCAGCCCGCTAGCCACTCATGAGCAGTTCTTC	CASSPLATHEQFF
TRBJ1-1	NA	TRBV5-1	NA	TGCGCCAGCAGCTTGGTGGCAGCGGTGGGGACTGAAGCTTTCTTT	CASSLVAAVGTEAFF
TRBJ2-3	once	TRBV5-1	NA	TGCGCCAGCAGCTTGGTAGGGAGTAGGGGCACAGATACGCAGTATTTT	CASSLVGSRGTDTQYF
TRBJ1-2	NA	TRBV7-9	NA	TGTGCCAGCAGCTTCGGAGGGGTGGGAAAAGCTAACTATGGCTACACCTTC	CASSFGGVGKANYGYTF
TRBJ2-2	NA	TRBV9	NA	TGTGCCAGCAGCTCCAAACTAGCCCAAAGCGCCGGGGAGCTGTTTTTT	CASSSKLAQSAGELFF
TRBJ1-5	NA	TRBV6-5	TRBD1	TGTGCCAGCAGAGATACAGGGGGCTGGCAGCCCCAGCATTTT	CASRDTGGWQPQHF
TRBJ2-6	NA	TRBV10-3	NA	TGTGCCACCTCTAGGGAGGGGGCCAACGTCCTGACTTTC	CATSREGANVLTF
TRBJ2-3	NA	TRBV6-5	TRBD1	TGTGCCAGCAGTCGACAGGGGAGGAGCACAGATACGCAGTATTTT	CASSRQGRSTDTQYF
TRBJ1-1	NA	TRBV12-3/TRBV12-4	NA	TGTGCCAGCAGCCAGGGCGAGCCAACTGAAGCTTTCTTT	CASSQGEPTEAFF
TRBJ2-1	once	TRBV19	TRBD2	TGTGCCAGTACCGAACGGGGTCGGGGGGGCTCCTACAATGAGCAGTTCTTC	CASTERGRGGSYNEQFF
TRBJ1-6	NA	TRBV11-2	NA	TGTGCCAGCAGCCAAACGGGACTGAGGAATTCACCCCTCCACTTT	CASSQTGLRNSPLHF
TRBJ1-5	NA	TRBV6-4	NA	TGTGCCAGCAGCGGCTGGCGGTATAGCAATCAGCCCCAGCATTTT	CASSGWRYSNQPQHF
TRBJ2-7	NA	TRBV27	NA	TGTGCCAGCAGCTCCAAACCGGGGGTTTTCAGCTCCTACGAGCAGTACTTC	CASSSKPGVFSSYEQYF
TRBJ2-5	few	TRBV3-1/TRBV3-2	NA	TGTGCCAGCAGCTCCACTGGGCCGGAGACCCAGTACTTC	CASSSTGPETQYF
TRBJ2-7	NA	TRBV29-1	NA	TGCAGCGTTGAAAGGTCTGGGCAGAACTCCTACGAGCAGTACTTC	CSVERSGQNSYEQYF
TRBJ2-2	NA	TRBV27	TRBD1	TGTGCCAGCAGTTTAGGTTGGGGGACAGGGTACACCGGGGAGCTGTTTTTT	CASSLGWGTGYTGELFF
TRBJ2-2	NA	TRBV2	TRBD2	TGTGCCAGCAGGGTTAGCGGGAGCGGACGCACCGGGGAGCTGTTTTTT	CASRVSGSGRTGELFF
TRBJ1-6	NA	TRBV7-3	NA	TGTGCCAGCAGCACACAGGGACCATTGGGTTCACCCCTCCACTTT	CASSTQGPLGSPLHF
TRBJ2-7	NA	TRBV28	TRBD2	TGTGCCAGCAGTCGGGGACTAGCGGGAGGCGAGCAGTACTTC	CASSRGLAGGEQYF
TRBJ1-1	NA	TRBV4-1	NA	TGCGCCAGCAGCCAAGATCGGGGGGCGAGAATGAACACTGAAGCTTTCTTT	CASSQDRGARMNTEAFF
TRBJ2-1	few	TRBV3-1/TRBV3-2	TRBD2	TGTGCCAGCAGCGATTCTCTAGCGGGAGGGCCCCATGAGCAGTTCTTC	CASSDSLAGGPHEQFF
TRBJ2-1	NA	TRBV10-3	NA	TGTGCCATCAACCCGGGACTGCTCGGAAATGAGCAGTTCTTC	CAINPGLLGNEQFF
TRBJ2-1	NA	TRBV6-5	NA	TGTGCCAGCAGTTACTCCCGACAGAGGCTCTACAATGAGCAGTTCTTC	CASSYSRQRLYNEQFF
TRBJ1-3	NA	TRBV11-2	NA	TGTGCCAGCAGCTTCTCCCCGGCGGGGCACGGGGACACCATATATTTT	CASSFSPAGHGDTIYF
TRBJ1-4	NA	TRBV4-2	NA	TGTGCCAGCAGCCAAGACGGTAGGCAGGGAGGTGAAAAACTGTTTTTT	CASSQDGRQGGEKLFF
TRBJ1-2	many	TRBV5-1	NA	TGCGCCAGCAGCTTCGGCAGGAACTATGGCTACACCTTC	CASSFGRNYGYTF
TRBJ1-4	NA	TRBV19	TRBD1	TGTGCCAGTAGTCCCGACAGGGGAGTTGAAAAACTGTTTTTT	CASSPDRGVEKLFF
TRBJ1-4	NA	TRBV7-8	NA	TGTGCCAGCAGCTTAGAACAGCCAGATGAAAAACTGTTTTTT	CASSLEQPDEKLFF
TRBJ1-1	NA	TRBV27	NA	TGTGCCAGCAGGCCGCCTTTAGTGAACACTGAAGCTTTCTTT	CASRPPLVNTEAFF
TRBJ1-1	NA	TRBV28	NA	TGTGCCAGCTTTCCCCTGGCAGGGCCCACGAACACTGAAGCTTTCTTT	CASFPLAGPTNTEAFF
TRBJ1-3	NA	TRBV15	NA	TGTGCCACCAGCAGAGCAGGATCTGGAAACACCATATATTTT	CATSRAGSGNTIYF
TRBJ2-5	NA	TRBV11-3	NA	TGTGCCAGCAGCCAAGAGGGCGAGACCCAGTACTTC	CASSQEGETQYF
TRBJ2-1	NA	TRBV4-1	TRBD2	TGCGCCACCCCTGGGGCGGGGGGGCCTCTATACAATGAGCAGTTCTTC	CATPGAGGPLYNEQFF
TRBJ2-3	NA	TRBV29-1	NA	TGCAGCGTTCAGGGGCTAGGAGATACGCAGTATTTT	CSVQGLGDTQYF
TRBJ2-1	NA	TRBV7-9	NA	TGTGCCAGCAGCACCCCGGGTCGGAGTAGCGTCGGTGAGCAGTTCTTC	CASSTPGRSSVGEQFF
TRBJ2-1	NA	TRBV19	TRBD1	TGTGCCAGTAGTATGAACAGGGGGCACGATGAGCAGTTCTTC	CASSMNRGHDEQFF
TRBJ2-5	NA	TRBV7-2	NA	TGTGCCAGCAGCTCCGACCTAGCGAAAGAGACCCAGTACTTC	CASSSDLAKETQYF
TRBJ2-1	NA	TRBV11-2	TRBD2	TGTGCCAGCAGCCAAGGGGCGGGGGTTTACAATGAGCAGTTCTTC	CASSQGAGVYNEQFF
TRBJ1-5	NA	TRBV1	NA	TGCACCAGCAGCCAAGATTGGGGGGGTGCGAGCAATCAGCCCCAGCATTTT	CTSSQDWGGASNQPQHF
TRBJ1-5	NA	TRBV24-1	NA	TGTGCCACCAGTGATTTTCCTTCACACAGGGTACTCATGGGGGCCAATCAGCCCCAGCATTTT	CATSDFPSHRVLMGANQPQHF